The 3 T cell receptor beta chains reported below all come from one sample, sequenced in a study of PD-L1 blockade in urothelial cancer. Using immunoSEQ multiplex PCR, the repertoire was profiled, and TCRdb retains in-frame clones only, with some absent. Here the sample spans some 120,000 clones, approximately 84% being singletons. Time point denoted: pretreatment peripheral blood. Sequencing was performed on PBMCs, taken around atezolizumab (anti-PD-L1) treatment. The receptor source for this set is a man aged 50 to 59 with urothelial cancer.

The chain recombines TRBV7-3 with TRBJ2-3, with TRBD2 matching over 8 bases. Trimming cost V 4 bases and J 3 bases; bases outside gene matches: 6. Germline-derived CDR1 and CDR2 are SGHTA and FQGTGA. This CDR3 is 15 amino acids long. In DNA form, the CDR3 reads TGTGCCAGCAGCTCCTCCGGGACTAGTACAGATACGCAGTATTTT. This encodes CASSSSGTSTDTQYF.

The chain links TRBV7-9 to TRBJ2-3; 7 nucleotides line up with TRBD1. The CDR3 has 13 residues. V lost 5 bases, J lost 8 bases, and 7 bases stayed unmatched. Germline V gene lookup returns CDR1 SEHNR and CDR2 FQNEAQ (reference sequence). The CDR3 loop reads CASSLRQGATQYF. The CDR3 DNA sequence: TGTGCCAGCAGCCTGCGACAGGGAGCTACGCAGTATTTT.

The V and J genes are TRBV30 and TRBJ2-1; TRBD1 aligns across 8 bases. Germline CDR1 is GTSNPN and CDR2 is SVGIG (reference sequence). This CDR3 is built from 17 residues. The trim removed 2 bases at V and 2 bases at J, leaving 11 bases unmatched. In DNA form, the CDR3 reads TGTGCCTGGAGTCCCCCCTGGGGACAGGTAACCTACAATGAGCAGTTCTTC. It specifies CAWSPPWGQVTYNEQFF.